The next 14 T cell receptor beta chains were all read from a single sample in a study of shared clonotypes between healthy human individuals. Libraries were prepared by immunoSEQ multiplex PCR; TCRdb keeps only in-frame clonotypes and omits some of them. The data show about 2 million clones, with 85% to 95% seen just once and roughly 0.13% held by the top ten. The sample comprised naive CD4+ T cells sorted from blood. Subset of the sample: CD45RA+ positively selected. Source of these receptors: a man between 18 and 35 years old in good health.

This clone appeared a few times. The chain employs TRBV28 and TRBJ2-7; 14 bases match TRBD2. Germline CDR1 reads MDHEN; CDR2 reads SYDVKM. V lost 5 bases, J lost 6 bases, and 9 bases stayed unmatched. This CDR3 spans 16 amino acids. The DNA of the CDR3 is TGTGCCAGCAGTGGCCCCGGGACTAGCGGGAGAGGCGAGCAGTACTTC. This codes for CASSGPGTSGRGEQYF.

V gene TRBV6-1 combines with J gene TRBJ1-1; the match to TRBD1 covers 8 bases. The V and J ends lost 2 bases and 6 bases, in that order; junction bases with no gene match: 5. The CDR3 has 14 amino acids. Germline lookup yields CDR1 MNHNS and CDR2 SASEGT. DNA for the CDR3: TGTGCCAGCAGTGAATACGCACAGGGGGCTGAAGCTTTCTTT. This codes for CASSEYAQGAEAFF.

This chain joins TRBV18 and TRBJ2-1, with D tentatively TRBD2 (6 bases). The CDR3 sequence is 15 residues long. V lost 6 bases and J lost 4, with 16 bases in between. Germline V gene lookup returns CDR1 KGHSH and CDR2 LQKENI. CDR3 residues: CASSTGELIYNEQFF. As DNA, the CDR3 is TGTGCCAGCTCTACGGGAGAGCTTATTTACAATGAGCAGTTCTTC.

The CDR3 region is CASSPPAAPEQYF. The DNA for the CDR3 is TGTGCCAGCAGCCCTCCTGCCGCTCCCGAGCAGTACTTC. J is TRBJ2-7 and V is TRBV11-2, with D hard to call. This CDR3 comprises 13 residues. CDR1 SGHAT and CDR2 FQNNGV come from the germline V gene. V lost 5 bases and J lost 6, with 14 bases in between. The complete variable domain, with remaining parts taken from reference TRBV11-2 and TRBJ2-7, reads EAGVAQSPRYKIIEKRQSVAFWCNPISGHATLYWYQQILGQGPKLLIQFQNNGVVDDSQLPKDRFSAERLKGVDSTLKIQPAKLEDSAVYLCASSPPAAPEQYFGPGTRLTVT.

About this clone: Other nucleotide sequences in the sample specify the same CDR3. V gene TRBV5-4 combines with J gene TRBJ2-5; D is perhaps TRBD2 (5 bases). Germline CDR1 and CDR2: SGHNT and YYREEE (reference sequence). V dropped 0 bases and J dropped 5 bases, with 11 bases sitting between them. The length of the CDR3 is 14 residues. CDR3 in amino acids: CASSLGGSRETQYF. The CDR3, as DNA: TGTGCCAGCAGCTTGGGCGGGTCTAGGGAGACCCAGTACTTC.

The table lists this clone with a count of one. The chain combines TRBV5-4 with TRBJ2-2; perhaps D is TRBD1 or TRBD2 (5 bases each). This CDR3 spans 13 amino acids. CDR1 is SGHNT and CDR2 is YYREEE in the germline V gene (reference sequence). The chain's CDR3 is CADGAANTGELFF. CDR3 in DNA: TGTGCTGACGGGGCAGCGAACACCGGGGAGCTGTTTTTT.

A single count supports this clone. For the CDR3, the DNA is TGTGCCAGTAGTATTTTTCGGAAGGACAGGGCCTACGAGCAGTACTTC. It is translated as CASSIFRKDRAYEQYF. The chain employs TRBV19 and TRBJ2-7; 8 bases map to TRBD1. J was trimmed by 2 bases and V by 3 bases; bases with no gene match: 9. Per the germline V gene, CDR1 is LNHDA and CDR2 is SQIVND (reference sequence). CDR3 length: 16 amino acids.

This chain joins TRBV5-1 and TRBJ2-2; TRBD2 aligns across 7 bases. Looked up from germline, CDR1 is SGHRS and CDR2 is YFSETQ. This CDR3 has 15 amino acids. J gave up 0 bases and V 5 bases, and 4 bases lay outside the gene matches. CDR3 DNA sequence: TGCGCCAGCAGAAGGAGCGGGACGAACACCGGGGAGCTGTTTTTT. It encodes CASRRSGTNTGELFF.

The chain couples TRBV5-1 to TRBJ2-3, with TRBD1 matching 9 bases. The J segment lost 1 base and the V segment lost 7 bases, leaving 7 bases of the junction unmatched. Germline values: CDR1 SGHRS, CDR2 YFSETQ. The CDR3 runs to 15 residues. The CDR3 DNA reads TGCGCCAGCCGACCGACAGGGGGTCGCACAGATACGCAGTATTTT. Protein product: CASRPTGGRTDTQYF.

The J gene is TRBJ1-1, the V gene TRBV19, with no clear D. V was cut by 3 bases and J by 0 bases, with 11 bases left in between. The length of the CDR3 is 15 residues. Germline V CDR1 and CDR2: LNHDA, SQIVND (reference sequence). CDR3 in amino acids: CASSMQTGLNTEAFF. For the CDR3, the DNA is TGTGCCAGTAGTATGCAGACGGGCCTGAACACTGAAGCTTTCTTT. The full variable domain, rest sourced from reference TRBV19 and TRBJ1-1, is DGGITQSPKYLFRKEGQNVTLSCEQNLNHDAMYWYRQDPGQGLRLIYYSQIVNDFQKGDIAEGYSVSREKKESFPLTVTSAQKNPTAFYLCASSMQTGLNTEAFFGQGTRLTVV.

V and J are TRBV28 and TRBJ1-1, with D uncertain. The CDR3 loop spans 14 amino acids. The V end lost 5 bases, the J end lost 1 base, and 11 bases lay between the germline ends. The V gene's germline CDR1 is MDHEN and CDR2 SYDVKM. The CDR3 spells CASSVWRGNTEAFF. For the CDR3, the DNA is TGTGCCAGCAGTGTCTGGAGAGGGAACACTGAAGCTTTCTTT.

Concerning this clone itself: A read error may explain this, as a much larger clone is one base away. The chain carries TRBV7-6 and TRBJ1-5; D might be TRBD1 (5 bases). Germline assignment: CDR1 SGHVS and CDR2 FNYEAQ. This CDR3 comprises 15 residues. Trimming left V 3 bases short and J 0 bases short, with 9 bases between. DNA of the CDR3: TGTGCCAGCAGCTTGAAGGGGAATAGCAATCAGCCCCAGCATTTT. Translation: CASSLKGNSNQPQHF.

The chain has TRBV5-6 and TRBJ2-3; D uncertain. Trimming took 1 base from V and 4 from J, leaving 7 bases between them. The CDR3 has 13 residues. CDR1 and CDR2 (germline): SGHDT, YYEEEE. CDR3 DNA sequence: TGTGCCAGCAGCTTGCTAATTCCAGATACGCAGTATTTT. Translation: CASSLLIPDTQYF.

The chain combines TRBV5-1 with TRBJ1-1, with D possibly TRBD1 on 6 matching bases. The CDR3 is 15 residues long. CDR1 and CDR2 (germline): SGHRS, YFSETQ. Trimming removed 4 bases from V and 4 bases from J, with 17 bases in between. In DNA, the CDR3 is TGCGCCAGCAGCAACTCAGGGGTCGGGGGCACTGAAGCTTTCTTT. Translated, it gives CASSNSGVGGTEAFF.